This T cell receptor (beta chain) was recovered during a study of T cell responses to AZD1222 COVID-19 vaccine. This CDR3 is built from 15 residues. J was trimmed by 6 bases and V by 0 bases; bases with no gene match: 7. The germline V gene has CDR1 SGHDT and CDR2 YYEEEE. Sequencing used immunoSEQ multiplex PCR; TCRdb keeps in-frame clones, though not all of them. The listing records more than 110,000 clones. This sequence was found in an adult in good health. The gene calls are TRBV5-6 and TRBJ1-1, with TRBD1 matching over 8 bases. Sequenced material: peripheral blood. The CDR3 region has the DNA TGTGCCAGCAGCTTGGGGACAGGGAGAGAAGCTGAAGCTTTCTTT. Translating it yields CASSLGTGREAEAFF.